This TCR beta chain was obtained from a study of spatial heterogeneity in lung cancer. Study at large: A consistent excess of beta-chain over alpha-chain sequences was detected. Whole-study results and caveats: Ubiquitous expanded tumor TCRs were observed in blood more at resection than follow-up.

The trim removed 0 bases at V and 4 bases at J, leaving 4 bases unmatched. CDR1 is SGDLS, CDR2 YYNGEE, per germline. The CDR3 spans 15 residues. TCRdb called the 5' RACE reads again in MiXCR, with one record for every CDR3 protein. The sample carries some 37,000 distinct CDR3 sequences, approximately 5.2% recorded once. This clonotype appeared many times. Its antigen remains unidentified. Documented time point: sample taken at primary tumor resection. The input material, whole RNA from tumor, nontumor lung or frozen PBMC, was sequenced unsorted. The sequence was obtained from a female donor with early-stage non-small cell lung cancer. Sequencing was performed on PBMCs, taken at surgery. This sequence joins TRBV9 and TRBJ2-1; 7 bases agree with TRBD2. CDR3 nucleotide sequence: TGTGCCAGCAGCGTAGGCGGGAGTGCTTACAATGAGCAGTTCTTC. Amino acids: CASSVGGSAYNEQFF.